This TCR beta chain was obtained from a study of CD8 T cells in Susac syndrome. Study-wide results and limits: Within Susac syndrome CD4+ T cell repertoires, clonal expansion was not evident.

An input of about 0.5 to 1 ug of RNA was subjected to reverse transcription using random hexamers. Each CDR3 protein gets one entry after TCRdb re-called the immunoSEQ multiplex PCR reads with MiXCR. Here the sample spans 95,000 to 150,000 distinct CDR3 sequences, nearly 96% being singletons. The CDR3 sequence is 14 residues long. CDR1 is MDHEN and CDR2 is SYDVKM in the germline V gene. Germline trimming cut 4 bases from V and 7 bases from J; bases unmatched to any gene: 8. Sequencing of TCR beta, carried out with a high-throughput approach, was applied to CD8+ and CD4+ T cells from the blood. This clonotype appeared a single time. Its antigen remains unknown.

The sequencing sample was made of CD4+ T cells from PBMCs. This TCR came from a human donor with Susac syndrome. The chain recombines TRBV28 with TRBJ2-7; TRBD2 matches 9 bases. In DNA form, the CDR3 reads TGTGCCAGCAGTTACGCGGGAGGGCCGGGGGAGCAGTACTTC. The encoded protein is CASSYAGGPGEQYF. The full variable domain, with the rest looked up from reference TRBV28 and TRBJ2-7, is DVKVTQSSRYLVKRTGEKVFLECVQDMDHENMFWYRQDPGLGLRLIYFSYDVKMKEKGDIPEGYSVSREKKERFSLILESASTNQTSMYLCASSYAGGPGEQYFGPGTRLTVT.